Listed below are T cell receptor beta chains from one sample, sequenced in a study of CD8+CD57+ T cells in acquired aplastic anemia. Using its own MiXCR run on the reads, TCRdb lists one record per CDR3 protein. The table has approximately 270,000 distinct CDR3 sequences, approximately 55% seen once. The sequenced sample consisted of sorted CD4+, CD8+, or CD8+CD57+ T cells (not recorded which) from PBMCs. These receptors were taken from a human donor with severe aplastic anemia or a healthy control (not recorded which). Each CDR3 is given with its conserved first and last residue. The D gene is left open where the match is weak. Size values are once, few and many counts, or a class for expanded clones, and some rows have none.

j_call	d_call	v_call	clone_size	cdr3_nt	cdr3_aa
TRBJ1-1	TRBD1	TRBV7-9	many	TGTGCCAGCACCCCAACGTCGGGACAGGTGAAAATGTTCGTTGAAGCTTTCTTT	CASTPTSGQVKMFVEAFF
TRBJ2-7	-	TRBV7-8	-	TGCGCCAGCAGCTTGTCAACGGGTTGGGGATACGAGCAGTACTTC	CASSLSTGWGYEQYF
TRBJ2-5	-	TRBV7-9	-	TGTGCCAGCAGCTTAGATCTGTCCGAGACCCAGTACTTC	CASSLDLSETQYF
TRBJ2-5	-	TRBV7-6	once	TGTGCCAGCCAAAGAAGGGGGTTCGAAGAGACCCAGTACTTC	CASQRRGFEETQYF
TRBJ1-2	TRBD1	TRBV7-2	-	TGTGCCAGCAGAACGACAGGGGGCGTCTATGGCTACACCTTC	CASRTTGGVYGYTF
TRBJ2-3	TRBD2	TRBV7-9	few	TGTGCCAGCAGCTCCCGGGTCGCTAGCGGGGGTACAGATACTCAGTATTTT	CASSSRVASGGTDTQYF
TRBJ1-2	TRBD1	TRBV20-1	many	TGCAGTGCTAGAGAGACAGGGAGGGACAACTATGGCTACACCTTC	CSARETGRDNYGYTF
TRBJ2-5	TRBD2	TRBV6-2/TRBV6-3	few	TGTGCCAGCAGTTACTATGGACTAGCGGACCAAGAGACCCAGTACTTC	CASSYYGLADQETQYF
TRBJ1-5	-	TRBV20-1	-	TGCAGTGCTAGAGACAGAGAGAGGGGACATAGCAATCAGCCCCAGCATTTT	CSARDRERGHSNQPQHF
TRBJ1-2	-	TRBV29-1	-	TGCAGCGTCCTGCCGGGACAAGGACGGGGCTACACCTTC	CSVLPGQGRGYTF
TRBJ2-5	TRBD2	TRBV2	-	TGCGCCAGCAGTGAGAGGTCCGGGAGGGGAGAGACCCAGTACTTC	CASSERSGRGETQYF
TRBJ2-1	TRBD2	TRBV9	-	TGTGCTAGAGTAGGCGGGGGGTCCAATGAGCAGTTCTTC	CARVGGGSNEQFF
TRBJ1-4	TRBD1	TRBV7-9	-	TGTGCCAGCAGCGCTCAACAGGGGGGGAATGAAAAACTGTTTTTT	CASSAQQGGNEKLFF
TRBJ1-2	TRBD1	TRBV6-5	many	TGTGCCAGCAGTTCAGGGGGGGGCGGCTACACCTTC	CASSSGGGGYTF
TRBJ2-1	TRBD2	TRBV12-3/TRBV12-4	-	TGTGCCAGCAGTCCGGGACTAGCGGGAGGATACAATGAGCAGTTCTTC	CASSPGLAGGYNEQFF
TRBJ1-1	-	TRBV6-2/TRBV6-3	-	TGTGCCAGCACCCCGATTTGGGGGGACGCTGAAGCTTTCTTT	CASTPIWGDAEAFF
TRBJ1-2	TRBD1	TRBV29-1	-	TGCAGCAGGAGTCCCGGGACAGGGTATCCTGGCTACACCTTC	CSRSPGTGYPGYTF
TRBJ1-1	TRBD1	TRBV5-4	-	TGTGCCAGCAGCTTGGGGACAGGTAGACGCGCTGAAGCTTTCTTT	CASSLGTGRRAEAFF
TRBJ2-4	TRBD2	TRBV12-3/TRBV12-4	few	TGTGCCAGCAGGGGGGGGGGGTCTTACAAAAACATTCAGTACTTC	CASRGGGSYKNIQYF
TRBJ1-1	-	TRBV2	once	TGTGCCGGAGGGGGGGAGTGGAACACTGAAGCTTTCTTT	CAGGGEWNTEAFF
TRBJ1-1	-	TRBV19	many	TGTGCCAGTACCATATCCCGGGACACTGAAGCTTTCTTT	CASTISRDTEAFF
TRBJ2-5	-	TRBV5-5	few	TGTGCCAGCAGCGAGGGAGGGGGGGCCGGGGTCGGCCAGACCCAGTACTTC	CASSEGGGAGVGQTQYF